The entry below describes one TCR beta chain. Its target is not known. This sample was taken from a study of graft-versus-host responses after intestinal transplantation. Study-wide context: Transplant types were multivisceral, liver-intestinal, or isolated intestinal. All recipients were given anti-thymocyte globulin induction, and tacrolimus and steroids were then administered for three to four years. Overall study results and limits: The authors found GvH clones in recipient marrow, some appearing first in ileum or blood. Subjects displaying graft-donor T cell macrochimerism possessed elevated graft-versus-host to host-versus-graft clonal ratios inside allografts.

The data were produced by immunoSEQ multiplex PCR, yet TCRdb's version contains in-frame clones alone and is incomplete. Found here are nearly 110,000 clones, roughly 86% of them singletons; the top ten hold roughly 0.71%. From germline, CDR1 is MNHEY and CDR2 SMNVEV (reference sequence). The CDR3 runs 18 residues. V was pared by 2 bases and J by 2 bases, with 12 bases of the junction left unmatched. The V call is TRBV27, the J call TRBJ1-2; 9 nucleotides agree with TRBD1. Sample: unstimulated CD4+ T cells sorted from spleen or lymph node cells, taken before transplant. This TCR came from a human donor who was the organ donor for an intestinal transplant. The CDR3 coding sequence is TGTGCCAGCAGTTTAGTCTCGCCGACAGGGGGTCTCAACTATGGCTACACCTTC. Amino acid sequence: CASSLVSPTGGLNYGYTF.